The clone carrying this T cell receptor beta chain was observed at least ten times. V lost 3 bases to trimming and J lost 1 base, with 9 bases between them. The CDR3 sequence is 14 residues long. The record originates from a study of blood T cells in healthy people across ages. A second roughly 7 to 12 cycle PCR used barcoded and J-beta primers. TCRdb used MiXCR to reprocess the 5' RACE reads, holding one entry per CDR3 protein. The profile shows 750,000 to 950,000 distinct CDR3 sequences, about 26% of them singletons. These data also featured in a second study, about T cells of mothers and their children. That publication notes: At a rate of 1.5 ug per 15 ul, cDNA synthesis received all of the extracted RNA.

This rearrangement joins TRBV12-3 or TRBV12-4 to TRBJ2-5; D is uncertain. The sequenced sample consisted of blood. The receptor was derived from a boy aged 10-17 years in good health. This CDR3 is CASSLVGSQETQYF. CDR3 DNA sequence: TGTGCCAGCAGTTTGGTCGGATCCCAAGAGACCCAGTACTTC.